A single sample gave rise to the 22 T cell receptor beta chains below, sequenced in a study of T cells in narcolepsy. Assay: immunoSEQ multiplex PCR; the TCRdb copy retains only in-frame clones and omits some. In the table there are some 30,000 clones, around 87% of which are singletons. The sample was CD45RA- memory CD4+ T cells from PBMCs. All receptors derive from a human donor with narcolepsy.

The chain employs TRBV30 and TRBJ1-2, with no clear D. Germline V gene lookup returns CDR1 GTSNPN and CDR2 SVGIG (reference sequence). The V gene lost 3 bases and the J gene lost 7 bases, with 15 bases spanning the gap. The CDR3 contains 13 residues. The DNA of the CDR3 is TGTGCCTGGAGCCTACTTTGGGTCGGTGGCTACACCTTC. It is translated as CAWSLLWVGGYTF.

This sequence joins TRBV9 and TRBJ1-2; D gene unclear. Germline CDR1 and CDR2: SGDLS and YYNGEE. The CDR3 loop spans 10 amino acids. The V end lost 3 bases, the J end lost 8 bases, and 5 bases lay between the germline ends. The CDR3 protein is CASSGRGYTF. In DNA form, the CDR3 reads TGTGCCAGCAGCGGGCGGGGCTACACCTTC. The complete variable domain, with remaining parts taken from reference TRBV9 and TRBJ1-2, reads DSGVTQTPKHLITATGQRVTLRCSPRSGDLSVYWYQQSLDQGLQFLIQYYNGEERAKGNILERFSAQQFPDLHSELNLSSLELGDSALYFCASSGRGYTFGSGTRLTVV.

The chain carries TRBV2 and TRBJ2-2, with D perhaps TRBD1 or TRBD2 (6 bases each). Trimming shortened V by 7 bases and J by 4 bases, and 10 bases separated the two germline ends. Germline V lookup: CDR1 SNHLY, CDR2 FYNNEI. This CDR3 region has 13 residues. The CDR3 DNA sequence: TGTGCCAGCAAACAGGGAGGCACCGGGGAGCTGTTTTTT. This codes for CASKQGGTGELFF.

Written as DNA, the CDR3 is TGTGCCAGCAGTATACAGGGAGCCAATCAGCCCCAGCATTTT. Protein product: CASSIQGANQPQHF. The rearrangement joins TRBV6-6 to TRBJ1-5; possible D gene TRBD1, 6 bases. Germline CDR1 and CDR2: MNHNY and SVGAGI (reference sequence). The CDR3 loop spans 14 amino acids. V was shortened by 5 bases and J by 3 bases, with 11 bases between the two germline ends.

V and J are TRBV7-2 and TRBJ2-2; 7 bases are shared with TRBD2. With V trimmed by 1 base and J by 0 bases, 2 bases remained unmatched. From germline, CDR1 is SGHTA and CDR2 FQGNSA. The CDR3 has 16 amino acids. The CDR3 region is CASSLGSGTNTGELFF. CDR3 nucleotide sequence: TGTGCCAGCAGCTTAGGAAGCGGGACGAACACCGGGGAGCTGTTTTTT.

This clone was counted between two and nine times. V and J are TRBV11-1 and TRBJ2-2; 7 bases match TRBD1. V was pared by 4 bases and J by 4 bases, with 3 bases of the junction left unmatched. The CDR3 sequence is 14 residues long. CDR1 SGHAT and CDR2 FQDESV come from the germline V gene (reference sequence). The CDR3 loop reads CASSSHRGTGELFF. Here the CDR3 DNA reads TGTGCCAGCAGCTCCCACAGGGGCACCGGGGAGCTGTTTTTT.

The V and J genes are TRBV19 and TRBJ2-1; possible D gene TRBD2, 5 bases. Germline lookup yields CDR1 LNHDA and CDR2 SQIVND (reference sequence). This CDR3 comprises 15 residues. Trimming removed 6 bases at V and 0 bases at J, with 12 bases between. CDR3 sequence: CASSPGLNSYNEQFF. The CDR3 DNA reads as TGTGCCAGTAGCCCCGGACTCAACTCCTACAATGAGCAGTTCTTC.

This clone was seen just once. This chain connects TRBV5-1 to TRBJ2-1; 7 nucleotides agree with TRBD2. The CDR3 is 15 residues long. Trimming took 5 bases from V and 7 from J; bases not matched to a gene: 12. Germline V gives CDR1 SGHRS, CDR2 YFSETQ. In DNA, the CDR3 is TGCGCCAGCAGTGGAGATACGGGAGGTCCGAATGAGCAGTTCTTC. Protein sequence: CASSGDTGGPNEQFF.

The V and J genes are TRBV14 and TRBJ2-3; D gene uncertain. Trimming removed 1 base at V and 7 bases at J, with 12 bases between. In germline, CDR1 is SGHDN, CDR2 FVKESK. The CDR3 sequence is 14 residues long. The CDR3 bases are TGTGCCAGCAGCCAAGTAGAGGCGCGATATACGCAGTATTTT. Protein: CASSQVEARYTQYF.

The chain has TRBV5-1 and TRBJ1-4; D unclear. The germline gives CDR1 SGHRS, CDR2 YFSETQ. The CDR3 extends over 15 amino acids. Trimming stripped 0 bases from V and 3 bases from J, with 9 bases between. The CDR3 spells CASSLVVGSNEKLFF. In nucleotides, the CDR3 is TGCGCCAGCAGCTTGGTTGTGGGGTCTAATGAAAAACTGTTTTTT.

The chain uses TRBV5-1 and TRBJ2-1; D gene unclear. Deletions cut 0 bases from V and 6 bases from J, with 7 bases between. The CDR3 loop spans 13 amino acids. Germline lookup yields CDR1 SGHRS and CDR2 YFSETQ. The CDR3 protein is CASSLGFPNEQFF. DNA for the CDR3: TGCGCCAGCAGCTTGGGTTTCCCCAATGAGCAGTTCTTC.

V gene TRBV7-2 combines with J gene TRBJ1-5; 9 bases fit TRBD1. The CDR3 runs 16 residues. Germline values: CDR1 SGHTA, CDR2 FQGNSA. Trimming cost V 5 bases and J 1 base; bases outside gene matches: 6. The CDR3 is CASSKRTGVSNQPQHF. CDR3 coding DNA: TGTGCCAGCAGCAAGAGGACAGGGGTCAGCAATCAGCCCCAGCATTTT.

This clone was detected once. V gene TRBV21-1 combines with J gene TRBJ1-5; TRBD1 reflects the table's D call only, with no check against the DNA. TRBV21-1 is reported as a pseudogene. The CDR3 has 13 amino acids. CDR3 DNA: TGTGCCAGCTCCCGGGACAGAACCCAGCCCCAGCATTTT. Protein product: CASSRDRTQPQHF.

This clone was observed a handful of times. This chain uses TRBV5-1 with TRBJ2-2, with TRBD1 matching 7 bases. Germline CDR1 is SGHRS and CDR2 is YFSETQ. The CDR3 consists of 18 residues. Trimming took 1 base from V and 0 from J; bases not matched to a gene: 9. CDR3 sequence: CASSLRQTGIANTGELFF. The CDR3 nucleotides are TGCGCCAGCAGCTTGCGACAGACAGGGATCGCGAACACCGGGGAGCTGTTTTTT.

J is TRBJ1-2 and V is TRBV13; weak D call: TRBD1 (6 bases). Trimming left V 5 bases short and J 8 bases short, with 12 bases between. The V gene's germline CDR1 is PRHDT and CDR2 FYEKMQ (reference sequence). CDR3 length equals 12 residues. The CDR3 bases are TGTGCCAGCAGCCACAGGGAGGGAGGCTACACCTTC. As protein: CASSHREGGYTF. The full variable domain, completed using reference TRBV13 and TRBJ1-2, is AAGVIQSPRHLIKEKRETATLKCYPIPRHDTVYWYQQGPGQDPQFLISFYEKMQSDKGSIPDRFSAQQFSDYHSELNMSSLELGDSALYFCASSHREGGYTFGSGTRLTVV.

The V and J genes are TRBV5-5 and TRBJ1-5; D is ambiguous. CDR1 is SGHKS and CDR2 is YYEKEE in the germline V gene (reference sequence). Trimming cost V 2 bases and J 5 bases, with 8 bases left between them. The CDR3 totals 13 residues. The CDR3 nucleotides are TGTGCCAGCAGCTTATATGGGGATCAGCCCCAGCATTTT. Its protein is CASSLYGDQPQHF.

On this clone itself: The same CDR3 can be traced to other DNA sequences in this sample. The chain has TRBV7-2 and TRBJ1-6, with a possible D match to TRBD1 (6 bases). The germline V gene encodes CDR1 SGHTA and CDR2 FQGNSA. V lost 6 bases, J lost 10 bases, and 7 bases lay in between. The CDR3 has 11 amino acids. CDR3 nucleotide sequence: TGTGCCAGCAGTCAGGGGTCACCCCTCCACTTT. Translating gives CASSQGSPLHF.

The chain couples TRBV28 to TRBJ2-7; D not resolved. V lost 5 bases, J lost 7 bases, and 18 bases lay in between. The CDR3 has 14 residues. CDR1 is MDHEN and CDR2 is SYDVKM in the germline V gene. CDR3 amino acids: CASSVPSRSTEQYF. The CDR3 DNA is TGTGCCAGCAGTGTTCCGTCCAGAAGTACAGAGCAGTACTTC.

The chain couples TRBV11-2 to TRBJ2-5; D is possibly TRBD1 or TRBD2 (5 bases each). V was cut by 5 bases and J by 1 base, with 8 bases left in between. The CDR3 sequence is 13 residues long. Germline V gives CDR1 SGHAT, CDR2 FQNNGV. The DNA for the CDR3 is TGTGCCAGCAGCGTCGGGACCCAAGAGACCCAGTACTTC. This encodes CASSVGTQETQYF.

This sequence joins TRBV30 and TRBJ2-6, with no clear D. This CDR3 region has 14 residues. Germline V CDR1 and CDR2: GTSNPN, SVGIG (reference sequence). With 3 bases removed from V and 0 bases from J, the gap between germline ends came to 6 bases. The CDR3, as DNA: TGTGCCTGGAGCCCCAGCTCTGGGGCCAACGTCCTGACTTTC. The encoded protein is CAWSPSSGANVLTF.

The chain is built from TRBV5-4 and TRBJ1-2, with D tentatively TRBD1 (5 bases). V lost 4 bases to trimming and J lost 5 bases, with 15 bases between them. The CDR3 extends over 14 amino acids. Germline V gives CDR1 SGHNT, CDR2 YYREEE (reference sequence). The CDR3 sequence is CASSPRRVSYGYTF. Written as DNA, the CDR3 is TGTGCCAGCAGCCCCCGCAGGGTTTCGTATGGCTACACCTTC.

The rearrangement joins TRBV11-3 to TRBJ2-4; 9 bases agree with TRBD2. Unmatched junction bases numbered 5, after V lost 2 bases and J lost 6 bases. This CDR3 has 15 residues. Germline CDR1 SGHNT, CDR2 YENEEA. The CDR3 coding sequence is TGTGCCAGCAGCTTATTTGGAGCGGGGGGAAACATTCAGTACTTC. It codes for CASSLFGAGGNIQYF.